This T cell receptor (beta chain) was identified during a study of T cell changes during pregnancy in multiple sclerosis. TCRdb's table, derived via immunoSEQ multiplex PCR, lists solely in-frame clones and lacks some. The sample has more than 20,000 clones; roughly nine tenths are singletons. CDR1 and CDR2 (germline): ENHRY, SYGVKD. V was pared by 8 bases and J by 6 bases, with 13 bases of the junction left unmatched. CDR3 length: 17 amino acids. The TCR comes from a female donor in good health, enrolled as a control in a pregnancy study. This specimen consisted of CD4+ T cells from peripheral blood mononuclear cells, obtained after pregnancy. The chain combines TRBV10-3 with TRBJ2-1; 13 bases are shared with TRBD2. Here the CDR3 reads CAIRGPGLAGDPNEQFF. The CDR3 region has the DNA TGTGCCATCCGGGGCCCCGGACTAGCGGGAGATCCCAATGAGCAGTTCTTC.